The present entry profiles one T cell receptor beta chain with its context. This entry comes from a study of blood T cell repertoires in COVID-19. Across the study: T cells, B-cell-depleted T cells, or PBMCs supplied cDNA or gDNA.

The assay was immunoSEQ multiplex PCR, and TCRdb's table has in-frame clones only and misses some. Of approximately 350,000 clones listed, 80% to 90% are singletons. V lost 4 bases, J lost 2 bases, and 10 bases lay in between. The CDR3 is made up of 13 amino acids. In germline, CDR1 is SGHRS, CDR2 YFSETQ. A Seattle source enrolled patients during active infection and followed them longitudinally. The chain is built from TRBV5-1 and TRBJ2-7; D possibly corresponds to TRBD1 (6 bases). The clonotype comes from a woman aged 60-70 years with COVID-19, enrolled during active disease. Input material: peripheral blood. The chain's CDR3 is CASSIQGTYEQYF. The CDR3 DNA sequence: TGCGCCAGCAGCATACAGGGCACCTACGAGCAGTACTTC.